What follows are 20 T cell receptor beta chains derived from one specimen sequenced in a study of shared clonotypes between healthy human individuals. Produced via immunoSEQ multiplex PCR; TCRdb's table is partial and in-frame only. The sample includes 2.3 million or so clones, approximately 93% of them seen just once. Sequenced input: naive CD4+ T cells from PBMCs. Subset here: CD45RA+ positively selected. Receptors originate from a man aged 18 to 35 in good health. Some clones in this sample may be carry-over from other donors' samples.

The genes are TRBV7-2 and TRBJ1-3; D gene unclear. The V gene lost 1 base and the J gene lost 5 bases, with 12 bases spanning the gap. The germline V gene encodes CDR1 SGHTA and CDR2 FQGNSA. This CDR3 region has 15 residues. The CDR3 nucleotides read TGTGCCAGCAGCTTAGGTCCGGGTTCAAGAAACACCATATATTTT. Its protein product is CASSLGPGSRNTIYF.

The chain couples TRBV2 to TRBJ2-7, with 8 bases identical to TRBD1. The trim removed 5 bases at V and 5 bases at J, leaving 8 bases unmatched. Germline V gene data show CDR1 as SNHLY and CDR2 as FYNNEI. The CDR3 is made up of 14 amino acids. The DNA of the CDR3 is TGTGCCAGCAGTCCAAAGCAGGGGGCGGACGAGCAGTACTTC. It specifies CASSPKQGADEQYF.

Concerning this clone: This CDR3 is also generated by other DNA sequences in the sample. J is TRBJ1-4 and V is TRBV5-1, with TRBD1 identical over 7 bases. Germline CDR1 SGHRS, CDR2 YFSETQ. CDR3 length: 15 amino acids. J lost 3 bases, V lost 4 bases, and 6 bases had no gene match. The CDR3, as DNA: TGCGCCAGCAGCCCCACAGGGGCCCCTAATGAAAAACTGTTTTTT. Its translation is CASSPTGAPNEKLFF.

The chain has TRBV18 and TRBJ1-2, with 10 bases lining up with TRBD1. The length of the CDR3 is 13 residues. Germline CDR1 and CDR2: KGHSH and LQKENI. The J segment lost 6 bases and the V segment lost 6 bases, leaving 4 bases of the junction unmatched. CDR3 protein: CASSSGQGNGYTF. In nucleotides, the CDR3 is TGTGCCAGCTCGTCGGGACAGGGGAATGGCTACACCTTC.

The chain couples TRBV18 to TRBJ2-5; D call uncertain. In germline, CDR1 is KGHSH, CDR2 LQKENI. The CDR3 is 13 amino acids. Trimming pared 0 bases from V and 5 bases from J, leaving 7 bases between. The CDR3 spells CASSPPLGETQYF. For the CDR3, the DNA is TGTGCCAGCTCACCACCGCTGGGGGAGACCCAGTACTTC.

This chain connects TRBV25-1 to TRBJ1-1, with D tentatively TRBD1 (6 bases). Germline V gene lookup returns CDR1 MGHDK and CDR2 SYGVNS. This CDR3 contains 13 residues. With 5 bases removed from V and 3 bases from J, the gap between germline ends came to 10 bases. The CDR3 here is CASSHGGYTEAFF. CDR3 coding DNA: TGTGCCAGCAGTCATGGGGGCTACACTGAAGCTTTCTTT. Supplemented by reference TRBV25-1 and TRBJ1-1, the full variable domain reads EADIYQTPRYLVIGTGKKITLECSQTMGHDKMYWYQQDPGMELHLIHYSYGVNSTEKGDLSSESTVSRIRTEHFPLTLESARPSHTSQYLCASSHGGYTEAFFGQGTRLTVV.

V usage is TRBV5-6 and J usage is TRBJ2-1, with 7 bases matching TRBD2. CDR1 and CDR2 (germline): SGHDT, YYEEEE. The V segment lost 1 base and the J segment 2 bases; nucleotides outside the gene matches: 9. The CDR3 has 17 residues. DNA for the CDR3: TGTGCCAGCAGCTTGTTCTCCGCGGGAGTTACCTACAATGAGCAGTTCTTC. Its protein product is CASSLFSAGVTYNEQFF.

The gene calls are TRBV28 and TRBJ2-2, with D perhaps matching TRBD2 (6 bases). The V gene's germline CDR1 is MDHEN and CDR2 SYDVKM. V lost 5 bases, J lost 8 bases, and 24 bases lay in between. The CDR3 runs to 17 residues. For the CDR3, the DNA is TGTGCCAGCAGTCCCGGACTATCTCGCATACAATTAGGGGAGCTGTTTTTT. Amino acid sequence: CASSPGLSRIQLGELFF.

The J gene is TRBJ2-3, the V gene TRBV9; TRBD2 aligns across 8 bases. The V segment lost 3 bases and the J segment 4 bases; nucleotides outside the gene matches: 4. The CDR3 runs 14 residues. The germline CDR1 and CDR2 sequences are SGDLS and YYNGEE. The CDR3 loop is CASSGGTSADTQYF. CDR3 nucleotide sequence: TGTGCCAGCAGCGGGGGGACTAGTGCAGATACGCAGTATTTT.

This chain connects TRBV7-9 to TRBJ1-2; D not resolved. Looked up from germline, CDR1 is SEHNR and CDR2 is FQNEAQ (reference sequence). V was cut by 2 bases and J by 7 bases, with 11 bases left in between. This CDR3 has 13 amino acids. The CDR3 DNA reads as TGTGCCAGCAGCTTAACAACCGGGAGTGGCTACACCTTC. Protein: CASSLTTGSGYTF.

This clone has just one count. The genes are TRBV30 and TRBJ2-3; D is possibly TRBD1 (5 bases). The CDR3 covers 16 residues. CDR1 is GTSNPN, CDR2 SVGIG, per germline (reference sequence). The V end lost 3 bases, the J end lost 3 bases, and 19 bases lay between the germline ends. The CDR3 is CAWRRRMTVTTDTQYF. The CDR3 DNA is TGTGCCTGGAGGCGCAGAATGACAGTAACAACAGATACGCAGTATTTT.

The chain recombines TRBV19 with TRBJ2-5; tentative D call: TRBD2 (5 bases). V was trimmed by 6 bases and J by 4 bases, leaving 18 bases between them. The V gene's germline CDR1 is LNHDA and CDR2 SQIVND (reference sequence). This CDR3 spans 15 amino acids. The CDR3 nucleotides are TGTGCCAGTAGCCCATCCCGTTCGGCGGGAGAGACCCAGTACTTC. It yields the protein CASSPSRSAGETQYF.

The V gene is TRBV7-9, the J gene TRBJ2-5; D possibly corresponds to TRBD2 (6 bases). The germline CDR1 and CDR2 sequences are SEHNR and FQNEAQ (reference sequence). This CDR3 has 15 amino acids. V was cut by 5 bases and J by 2 bases, with 15 bases left in between. The CDR3 sequence is CASSRDGTPQETQYF. The CDR3 DNA follows: TGTGCCAGCAGCCGAGACGGGACTCCACAAGAGACCCAGTACTTC.

This rearrangement joins TRBV19 to TRBJ1-5; TRBD1 agrees at 8 bases. Germline lookup yields CDR1 LNHDA and CDR2 SQIVND (reference sequence). The CDR3 has 14 residues. Trimming at V came to 6 bases and at J to 4 bases, leaving 5 bases not matched to a gene. The CDR3 DNA sequence: TGTGCCAGTAGCTATCACAGGGGGAATCAGCCCCAGCATTTT. As protein: CASSYHRGNQPQHF.

J is TRBJ2-5 and V is TRBV1; TRBD2, the table's D call, lacks a check against the DNA. TRBV1 is a documented pseudogene. This CDR3 is 14 amino acids long. CDR3 DNA: TGCACCAGCAGCCATTCTAGCGCCCAAGAGACCCAGTACTTC. Translation: CTSSHSSAQETQYF.

The V call is TRBV15, the J call TRBJ2-3; no definite D call. The length of the CDR3 is 12 residues. CDR1 is LNHNV, CDR2 YYDKDF, per germline (reference sequence). V was cut by 1 base and J by 6 bases, with 5 bases left in between. The CDR3 reads CATSRAEDTQYF. Written as DNA, the CDR3 is TGTGCCACCAGCAGAGCTGAGGATACGCAGTATTTT.

For this clone: Within the sample, other DNA sequences also encode this same CDR3. This chain connects TRBV15 to TRBJ1-4, with 7 positions matching TRBD1. Germline trimming cut 4 bases from V and 8 bases from J; bases unmatched to any gene: 7. This CDR3 has 14 amino acids. The germline gives CDR1 LNHNV, CDR2 YYDKDF (reference sequence). CDR3 sequence reads: CATSTRQGGEKLFF. For the CDR3, the DNA is TGTGCCACCAGCACCAGACAGGGCGGGGAAAAACTGTTTTTT.

This chain joins TRBV11-1 and TRBJ1-4; D is uncertain. Trimming cost V 1 base and J 1 base, with 1 base left between them. The CDR3 consists of 13 residues. The germline V gene encodes CDR1 SGHAT and CDR2 FQDESV (reference sequence). Written as DNA, the CDR3 is TGTGCCAGCAGCTTAGAAACTAATGAAAAACTGTTTTTT. Its protein product is CASSLETNEKLFF.

This clone was seen once. The rearrangement joins TRBV5-1 to TRBJ2-2; 9 nucleotides line up with TRBD2. The J segment lost 1 base and the V segment lost 7 bases, leaving 11 bases of the junction unmatched. This CDR3 is 17 amino acids long. Germline V lookup: CDR1 SGHRS, CDR2 YFSETQ. This chain's CDR3 is CASGTESSGGNTGELFF. The DNA of the CDR3 is TGCGCCAGCGGAACCGAGAGTAGCGGGGGGAACACCGGGGAGCTGTTTTTT.

The chain links TRBV4-3 to TRBJ2-3, with 8 nucleotides matching TRBD2. Germline V lookup: CDR1 LGHNA, CDR2 YSLEER. With 0 bases clipped from V and 6 bases from J, the junction kept 8 bases outside the gene matches. This CDR3 has 16 residues. The CDR3 here is CASSQEKLTGGDTQYF. In DNA form, the CDR3 reads TGCGCCAGCAGCCAAGAGAAATTGACGGGGGGGGATACGCAGTATTTT.